The 16 T cell receptor beta chains presented below share a single source sample, sequenced in a study of OX40 agonist ivuxolimab in advanced cancers. Repertoires were generated with immunoSEQ multiplex PCR, while TCRdb's copy carries only in-frame clones and drops some. The sample lists some 17,000 clones, roughly nine tenths occurring once. The sequencing used CD4+ or CD8+ T cells sorted from blood, collected in a trial of the OX40 agonist ivuxolimab. The receptor source for this set is an adult with an advanced solid tumor such as melanoma, head and neck, liver or kidney cancer.

The V gene is TRBV5-1, the J gene TRBJ2-7, with 8 bases aligning to TRBD1. CDR3 length: 15 residues. Germline values: CDR1 SGHRS, CDR2 YFSETQ. The V segment lost 4 bases and the J segment 3 bases; nucleotides outside the gene matches: 9. The DNA for the CDR3 is TGCGCCAGCAGCGAGTACCGGGACAGGATCTACGAGCAGTACTTC. Translated, it gives CASSEYRDRIYEQYF.

The rearrangement links TRBV6-5 to TRBJ1-3; D remains ambiguous. This CDR3 is built from 13 residues. V was shortened by 7 bases and J by 0 bases, with 7 bases between the two germline ends. Germline V gene sequence: CDR1 MNHEY, CDR2 SVGAGI. CDR3 sequence: CASNPGSGNTIYF. CDR3 sequence (DNA): TGTGCCAGCAACCCAGGCTCTGGAAACACCATATATTTT.

The chain recombines TRBV4-1 with TRBJ2-1; 12 bases are a match to TRBD2. Trimming took 6 bases from V and 8 from J; bases not matched to a gene: 11. Germline CDR1 reads MGHRA; CDR2 reads YSYEKL. CDR3 length equals 16 residues. CDR3 sequence reads: CASRLYGLAGKDEQFF. DNA for the CDR3: TGCGCCAGCAGGCTGTATGGACTAGCGGGGAAGGATGAGCAGTTCTTC.

This chain links TRBV5-6 with TRBJ2-7, with D possibly being TRBD2 (5 bases). Trimming left V 4 bases short and J 3 bases short, with 20 bases between. CDR3 length equals 16 residues. Germline lookup yields CDR1 SGHDT and CDR2 YYEEEE. The CDR3 here is CASSLPSRVGLYEQYF. The CDR3 bases are TGTGCCAGCAGCCTCCCGTCGCGGGTAGGTCTCTACGAGCAGTACTTC.

The V call is TRBV9, the J call TRBJ2-1, with 8 bases that match TRBD2. Trimming took 4 bases from V and 5 from J; bases not matched to a gene: 8. This CDR3 has 15 residues. Looked up from germline, CDR1 is SGDLS and CDR2 is YYNGEE. CDR3 DNA: TGTGCCAGCAGCACCAGCGGGAGAGTCGACAATGAGCAGTTCTTC. This gives the protein CASSTSGRVDNEQFF.

The rearrangement links TRBV7-9 to TRBJ2-5, with no clear D. Trimming pared 5 bases from V and 1 base from J, leaving 14 bases between. Germline lookup yields CDR1 SEHNR and CDR2 FQNEAQ (reference sequence). The CDR3 loop spans 15 amino acids. The CDR3 reads CASSRVRQLQETQYF. The CDR3 nucleotides are TGTGCCAGCAGCAGAGTGCGGCAGCTCCAAGAGACCCAGTACTTC.

The rearrangement links TRBV7-3 to TRBJ2-3; D is undetermined. V was clipped by 0 bases and J by 5 bases, with 6 bases between them. There are 13 residues in the CDR3. Germline CDR1 SGHTA, CDR2 FQGTGA. The CDR3 loop reads CASSLTVLDTQYF. The CDR3 DNA follows: TGTGCCAGCAGCTTAACCGTGCTAGATACGCAGTATTTT.

The J gene is TRBJ2-1, the V gene TRBV6-4, with 13 bases identical to TRBD2. The CDR3 contains 15 residues. J lost 6 bases, V lost 2 bases, and 1 base had no gene match. Per germline, CDR1 MRHNA and CDR2 SNTAGT. The CDR3 loop is CASSDRLAGGNEQFF. CDR3 bases: TGTGCCAGCAGTGACCGACTAGCGGGGGGCAATGAGCAGTTCTTC.

V and J are TRBV7-6 and TRBJ1-2; no firm D call. There are 14 residues in the CDR3. Germline CDR1 reads SGHVS; CDR2 reads FNYEAQ. Trimming removed 5 bases at V and 8 bases at J, with 18 bases between. The CDR3 sequence is CASSQSPTGEGYTF. In nucleotides, the CDR3 is TGTGCCAGCAGCCAGTCACCAACCGGGGAGGGCTACACCTTC.

The chain joins TRBV7-2 to TRBJ2-7; D unresolved. V gave up 2 bases and J gave up 0 bases, with 8 bases separating them. The V gene's germline CDR1 is SGHTA and CDR2 FQGNSA. The CDR3 spans 14 residues. The CDR3 DNA reads TGTGCCAGCAGCTTATATCCGGACTCCTACGAGCAGTACTTC. This gives the protein CASSLYPDSYEQYF.

The table lists this clone with a count of one. The chain combines TRBV25-1 with TRBJ2-7; D perhaps matches TRBD1 (6 bases). Trimming pared 4 bases from V and 0 bases from J, leaving 10 bases between. Germline V lookup: CDR1 MGHDK, CDR2 SYGVNS. CDR3 length equals 14 residues. CDR3 protein: CASSVGTPSYEQYF. In DNA form, the CDR3 reads TGTGCCAGCAGTGTAGGGACACCCTCCTACGAGCAGTACTTC.

This chain joins TRBV7-3 and TRBJ2-3, with 8 bases lining up with TRBD2. CDR1 and CDR2 (germline): SGHTA, FQGTGA. V dropped 6 bases and J dropped 3; count of bases not matched to a gene: 8. There are 15 residues in the CDR3. The CDR3 loop reads CASSLAGRKTDTQYF. The CDR3 coding sequence is TGTGCCAGCAGTTTAGCGGGGCGGAAGACAGATACGCAGTATTTT.

CDR3 sequence: CASSPGTGPGNTIYF. The CDR3 nucleotides are TGTGCCAGCAGCCCCGGGACAGGGCCTGGAAACACCATATATTTT. The chain recombines TRBV27 with TRBJ1-3; TRBD1 matches at 9 bases. The ends lost 6 bases at V and 2 bases at J; junction bases unmatched: 5. Germline V lookup: CDR1 MNHEY, CDR2 SMNVEV (reference sequence). The CDR3 has 15 amino acids.

The CDR3 nucleotides are TGTGCCAGCAGCGTAGGGACCCCTAGCAATGAGCAGTTCTTC. Protein product: CASSVGTPSNEQFF. This rearrangement joins TRBV9 to TRBJ2-1; no firm D call. The CDR3 totals 14 residues. Looked up from germline, CDR1 is SGDLS and CDR2 is YYNGEE. Trimming removed 0 bases at V and 6 bases at J, with 10 bases between.

The gene calls are TRBV5-6 and TRBJ1-2; 7 bases fit TRBD1. The CDR3 runs to 13 residues. J was trimmed by 5 bases and V by 5 bases; bases with no gene match: 6. The germline gives CDR1 SGHDT, CDR2 YYEEEE. CDR3 in amino acids: CASRPQGWYGYTF. The DNA for the CDR3 is TGTGCCAGCAGACCACAGGGGTGGTATGGCTACACCTTC.

The chain uses TRBV7-7 and TRBJ2-6; 7 bases fit TRBD1. V shed 9 bases, J shed 0 bases, and the junction held 2 bases outside the gene matches. The CDR3 is made up of 14 amino acids. The germline CDR1 and CDR2 sequences are SSHAT and FNYEAQ (reference sequence). This chain's CDR3 is CASSGGSGANVLTF. The CDR3, as DNA: TGTGCCAGTTCAGGGGGCTCTGGGGCCAACGTCCTGACTTTC. Complete variable domain (other parts from reference TRBV7-7 and TRBJ2-6): GAGVSQSPRYKVTKRGQDVTLRCDPISSHATLYWYQQALGQGPEFLTYFNYEAQPDKSGLPSDRFSAERPEGSISTLTIQRTEQRDSAMYRCASSGGSGANVLTFGAGSRLTVL.